This entry lists 7 T cell receptor beta chains sequenced from one sample in a study of long-term antiretroviral therapy in people with HIV. The assay, immunoSEQ v3.0, was run at survey level. This table comes from immunoSEQ multiplex PCR, and its TCRdb copy is limited to in-frame clones, with some not included. The sample has about 35,000 clones; 94% are singletons. The sequences come from unsorted PBMCs, collected 4.1 years after starting antiretroviral therapy. The source of these receptors is a woman aged 45 to 65 with HIV.

The rearrangement links TRBV30 to TRBJ1-6; D remains unclear. V was pared by 0 bases and J by 5 bases, with 5 bases between. Germline V gene sequence: CDR1 GTSNPN, CDR2 SVGIG (reference sequence). The CDR3 consists of 13 residues. DNA of the CDR3: TGTGCCTGGAGTGTTGGGGATAATTCACCCCTCCACTTT. It specifies CAWSVGDNSPLHF.

The J gene is TRBJ1-1, the V gene TRBV4-1; TRBD1 is a possible D gene (6 bases). The CDR3 is 17 amino acids. Germline loops: CDR1 MGHRA, CDR2 YSYEKL. Trimming removed 1 base at V and 3 bases at J, with 18 bases between. CDR3 DNA sequence: TGCGCCAGCAGCCAAGGTTACAGGGCCTTAGGGGACACTGAAGCTTTCTTT. Protein: CASSQGYRALGDTEAFF.

The chain uses TRBV10-3 and TRBJ2-7; TRBD1 agrees at 8 bases. Germline CDR1 reads ENHRY; CDR2 reads SYGVKD. This CDR3 is 14 amino acids long. The J segment lost 3 bases and the V segment lost 10 bases, leaving 11 bases of the junction unmatched. CDR3 in amino acids: CATKGQGDFYEQYF. CDR3 coding DNA: TGTGCCACCAAAGGACAGGGCGACTTCTACGAGCAGTACTTC.

The chain recombines TRBV19 with TRBJ1-1, with no clear D. In germline, CDR1 is LNHDA, CDR2 SQIVND (reference sequence). The length of the CDR3 is 12 residues. Trimming left V 7 bases short and J 2 bases short, with 8 bases between. The CDR3 loop reads CASTSRNTEAFF. The DNA of the CDR3 is TGTGCCAGTACGTCCCGAAACACTGAAGCTTTCTTT. The full variable domain, in which reference TRBV19 and TRBJ1-1 provide the parts outside the CDR3, is DGGITQSPKYLFRKEGQNVTLSCEQNLNHDAMYWYRQDPGQGLRLIYYSQIVNDFQKGDIAEGYSVSREKKESFPLTVTSAQKNPTAFYLCASTSRNTEAFFGQGTRLTVV.

V usage is TRBV4-3 and J usage is TRBJ1-2; D unclear. The CDR3 has 14 amino acids. Germline loops: CDR1 LGHNA, CDR2 YSLEER. Trimming shortened V by 0 bases and J by 2 bases, and 7 bases separated the two germline ends. The CDR3 DNA follows: TGCGCCAGCAGCCAAGATAGGCAGAACTATGGCTACACCTTC. Translating gives CASSQDRQNYGYTF.

This chain connects TRBV20-1 to TRBJ2-5; D is undetermined. The V gene's germline CDR1 is DFQATT and CDR2 SNEGSKA (reference sequence). The CDR3 runs 11 residues. Trimming shortened V by 3 bases and J by 11 bases, and 13 bases separated the two germline ends. The CDR3 DNA reads as TGCAGTGCTAGGGTCGCAGGCTCGCAGTACTTC. Its translation: CSARVAGSQYF.

This chain joins TRBV19 and TRBJ1-5; weak D call: TRBD1 (5 bases). The CDR3 is made up of 12 amino acids. CDR1 is LNHDA, CDR2 SQIVND, per germline (reference sequence). The V end was cut by 9 bases, the J end by 4 bases, with 10 bases between. The CDR3 DNA sequence: TGTGCCAGCGGGGGGAGTAATCAGCCCCAGCATTTT. Translated: CASGGSNQPQHF.